Following are 29 T cell receptor beta chains from one sample sequenced in a study of shared clonotypes between healthy human individuals. Here immunoSEQ multiplex PCR was the method, and the copy in TCRdb shows in-frame clones only, minus some. The sample lists fewer than 400,000 clones; 74% were seen once. Sequencing was carried out using memory CD4+ T cells sorted from blood. Subset defined: CD45RA-negative fraction. The receptors were sampled from a man aged 30 to 39 in good health.

The gene calls are TRBV2 and TRBJ1-4, with 7 nucleotides matching TRBD1. Germline V gives CDR1 SNHLY, CDR2 FYNNEI. The CDR3 is 15 amino acids. The V and J ends lost 3 bases and 3 bases, in that order; junction bases with no gene match: 4. CDR3 region: CASSDLGTANEKLFF. The CDR3 DNA sequence: TGTGCCAGCAGTGACCTCGGGACAGCTAATGAAAAACTGTTTTTT.

This clone came up a few times. The chain employs TRBV27 and TRBJ1-2; D is possibly TRBD1 (5 bases). CDR3 size: 15 residues. Germline V CDR1 and CDR2: MNHEY, SMNVEV (reference sequence). V was pared by 3 bases and J by 1 base, with 12 bases between. For the CDR3, the DNA is TGTGCCAGCAGTTTTTCTCGCAGGGATAACTATGGCTACACCTTC. Translation gives CASSFSRRDNYGYTF.

The V and J genes are TRBV27 and TRBJ1-2; no clear D. There are 13 residues in the CDR3. Germline V lookup: CDR1 MNHEY, CDR2 SMNVEV (reference sequence). Trimming removed 2 bases at V and 3 bases at J, with 7 bases between. This CDR3 is CASSLNPDYGYTF. CDR3 DNA: TGTGCCAGCAGTTTAAACCCAGACTATGGCTACACCTTC.

This rearrangement joins TRBV19 to TRBJ1-3; D might be TRBD1 (5 bases). V gave up 7 bases and J gave up 0 bases, with 10 bases separating them. Germline CDR1 LNHDA, CDR2 SQIVND (reference sequence). The CDR3 loop spans 14 amino acids. CDR3 sequence (DNA): TGTGCCAGTAACGTGGGGCACTCTGGAAACACCATATATTTT. Protein sequence: CASNVGHSGNTIYF.

Notes on this clone: In the same sample, other DNA sequences code for this CDR3. This chain links TRBV18 with TRBJ1-1, with no clear D. Germline V gene sequence: CDR1 KGHSH, CDR2 LQKENI. The CDR3 is 13 amino acids. Trimming removed 6 bases at V and 0 bases at J, with 8 bases between. In nucleotides, the CDR3 is TGTGCCAGCTCGAGGGCCTTGAACACTGAAGCTTTCTTT. This codes for CASSRALNTEAFF.

V usage is TRBV5-1 and J usage is TRBJ2-3; 8 nucleotides align to TRBD1. V was pared by 0 bases and J by 6 bases, with 3 bases of the junction left unmatched. The CDR3 is made up of 14 amino acids. Per the germline V gene, CDR1 is SGHRS and CDR2 is YFSETQ. CDR3 in DNA: TGCGCCAGCAGCTTGGGACAGGGGCGGGATACGCAGTATTTT. Translated, it gives CASSLGQGRDTQYF.

The genes are TRBV30 and TRBJ1-3; the D gene is possibly TRBD1 (5 bases). Germline V gene data show CDR1 as GTSNPN and CDR2 as SVGIG (reference sequence). This CDR3 comprises 16 residues. The V and J ends lost 8 bases and 2 bases respectively, with 22 bases between them. CDR3 loop: CARQTRGESTGNTIYF. The DNA of the CDR3 is TGTGCCCGCCAGACCCGAGGGGAATCCACTGGAAACACCATATATTTT. Full variable domain (rest looked up from reference TRBV30 and TRBJ1-3): SQTIHQWPATLVQPVGSPLSLECTVEGTSNPNLYWYRQAAGRGLQLLFYSVGIGQISSEVPQNLSASRPQDRQFILSSKKLLLSDSGFYLCARQTRGESTGNTIYFGEGSWLTVV.

The table lists this clone with many counts. The CDR3 DNA follows: TGTGCCATCTGTGAAGCCGGGACAGGGGGGAGTCAGCCCCAGCATTTT. It translates to CAICEAGTGGSQPQHF. J is TRBJ1-5 and V is TRBV28; 11 nucleotides match TRBD1. V was clipped by 10 bases and J by 6 bases; unmatched bases: 14. The CDR3 consists of 16 residues. Germline V CDR1 and CDR2: MDHEN, SYDVKM. The full variable domain, rest sourced from reference TRBV28 and TRBJ1-5, is DVKVTQSSRYLVKRTGEKVFLECVQDMDHENMFWYRQDPGLGLRLIYFSYDVKMKEKGDIPEGYSVSREKKERFSLILESASTNQTSMYLCAICEAGTGGSQPQHFGDGTRLSIL.

A word on this clone: Within the sample, other DNA sequences also encode this same CDR3. V and J are TRBV6-5 and TRBJ2-1; TRBD2 matches at 8 bases. V dropped 0 bases and J dropped 9; count of bases not matched to a gene: 7. The CDR3 consists of 15 residues. Germline lookup yields CDR1 MNHEY and CDR2 SVGAGI. The CDR3 here is CASSYSTVAGFEQFF. Here the CDR3 DNA reads TGTGCCAGCAGTTACTCGACAGTAGCGGGGTTTGAGCAGTTCTTC.

This sequence joins TRBV5-4 and TRBJ2-3, with a possible D match to TRBD1 (6 bases). The length of the CDR3 is 14 residues. V lost 7 bases to trimming and J lost 4 bases, with 16 bases between them. Per the germline V gene, CDR1 is SGHNT and CDR2 is YYREEE (reference sequence). CDR3 protein: CASGPPGQSDTQYF. Here the CDR3 DNA reads TGTGCCAGCGGACCTCCCGGACAGTCAGATACGCAGTATTTT.

This chain connects TRBV2 to TRBJ2-2; a weak D match, TRBD2 (6 bases). This CDR3 contains 15 residues. Germline loops: CDR1 SNHLY, CDR2 FYNNEI. V was shortened by 3 bases and J by 3 bases, with 11 bases between the two germline ends. The CDR3 loop is CASSDLGGDTGELFF. In DNA form, the CDR3 reads TGTGCCAGCAGTGATTTGGGGGGAGACACCGGGGAGCTGTTTTTT.

The chain has TRBV10-3 and TRBJ1-6; the D gene is possibly TRBD1 (5 bases). This CDR3 comprises 14 residues. V dropped 6 bases and J dropped 7 bases, with 13 bases sitting between them. Germline-derived CDR1 and CDR2 are ENHRY and SYGVKD. The CDR3 is CAISEGSRNSPLHF. Written as DNA, the CDR3 is TGTGCCATCAGCGAGGGGTCGAGGAATTCACCCCTCCACTTT.

This chain links TRBV27 with TRBJ1-4, with 9 bases identical to TRBD1. CDR1 is MNHEY, CDR2 SMNVEV, per germline (reference sequence). The CDR3 has 16 residues. With 1 base clipped from V and 4 bases from J, the junction kept 4 bases outside the gene matches. CDR3: CASSLLGTGNNEKLFF. The CDR3 DNA reads TGTGCCAGCAGTTTATTAGGGACAGGGAATAATGAAAAACTGTTTTTT.

The V and J genes are TRBV18 and TRBJ2-1, with 7 bases matching TRBD2. The CDR3 is made up of 17 amino acids. V lost 0 bases to trimming and J lost 4 bases; unmatched junction nucleotides: 9. From germline, CDR1 is KGHSH and CDR2 LQKENI. CDR3 in DNA: TGTGCCAGCTCACCACCGCGCGGGGGAGGGGTTTACAATGAGCAGTTCTTC. It translates to CASSPPRGGGVYNEQFF. The entire variable domain, with the rest obtained from reference TRBV18 and TRBJ2-1, is as follows: NAGVMQNPRHLVRRRGQEARLRCSPMKGHSHVYWYRQLPEEGLKFMVYLQKENIIDESGMPKERFSAEFPKEGPSILRIQQVVRGDSAAYFCASSPPRGGGVYNEQFFGPGTRLTVL.

J is TRBJ2-5 and V is TRBV11-2, with a weak D call TRBD2 (5 bases). Trimming left V 5 bases short and J 1 base short, with 11 bases between. In germline, CDR1 is SGHAT, CDR2 FQNNGV. The CDR3 totals 14 residues. DNA of the CDR3: TGTGCCAGCAGCCTACTAGGGTCCCAAGAGACCCAGTACTTC. Its protein is CASSLLGSQETQYF.

The rearrangement joins TRBV5-4 to TRBJ2-2, with 7 bases fitting TRBD1. CDR1 and CDR2 (germline): SGHNT, YYREEE (reference sequence). Trimming took 7 bases from V and 4 from J; bases not matched to a gene: 13. The CDR3 is 16 amino acids. CDR3 residues: CASGHDIGTATGELFF. The CDR3, as DNA: TGTGCCAGCGGCCACGATATCGGGACAGCCACCGGGGAGCTGTTTTTT.

This chain joins TRBV7-3 and TRBJ2-1; D is uncertain. Trimming took off 2 bases at V and 10 bases at J, with 9 bases between the two ends. This CDR3 region has 12 residues. Germline CDR1 SGHTA, CDR2 FQGTGA. This CDR3 is CASSLGGSEQFF. Here the CDR3 DNA reads TGTGCCAGCAGCTTAGGTGGGTCCGAGCAGTTCTTC.

In its sample, this clone was seen many times. The DNA for the CDR3 is TGTGCCAGCAGCCTTCGGGTAGCAGTACCCACAGATACGCAGTATTTT. Protein product: CASSLRVAVPTDTQYF. The chain employs TRBV11-2 and TRBJ2-3, with no clear D. Trimming stripped 5 bases from V and 2 bases from J, with 17 bases between. Germline loops: CDR1 SGHAT, CDR2 FQNNGV. This CDR3 comprises 16 residues.

V is TRBV25-1 and J is TRBJ2-6; 8 bases fit TRBD1. Germline V gene data show CDR1 as MGHDK and CDR2 as SYGVNS. With V trimmed by 1 base and J by 0 bases, 5 bases remained unmatched. CDR3 length equals 18 residues. The CDR3 sequence: CASSELPGGLSGANVLTF. CDR3 bases: TGTGCCAGCAGTGAATTGCCAGGGGGCCTCTCTGGGGCCAACGTCCTGACTTTC.

Details on this clone: One junction end does not reproduce the germline sequence, and a read error may be involved. The chain carries TRBV19 and TRBJ1-1; D not certain. Per germline, CDR1 LNHDA and CDR2 SQIVND (reference sequence). The length of the CDR3 is 12 residues. The CDR3 here is CASSIGNSEAFF. CDR3 nucleotide sequence: TGTGCCAGTAGTATAGGGAACTCTGAAGCTTTCTTT.

V gene TRBV9 combines with J gene TRBJ1-1; no reliable D call. Germline V gene sequence: CDR1 SGDLS, CDR2 YYNGEE. The V gene lost 0 bases and the J gene lost 5 bases, with 14 bases spanning the gap. This CDR3 is 15 amino acids long. DNA for the CDR3: TGTGCCAGCAGCGTAGGACTTCTGGGGAGTACTGAAGCTTTCTTT. Translation: CASSVGLLGSTEAFF.

The V gene is TRBV2, the J gene TRBJ2-2; D is undetermined. The CDR3 runs to 13 residues. The ends were cut back, 1 base at V and 6 bases at J, with 6 bases in the middle. Germline values: CDR1 SNHLY, CDR2 FYNNEI. The CDR3 protein is CASSEGIAGELFF. The CDR3 bases are TGTGCCAGCAGTGAAGGGATCGCCGGGGAGCTGTTTTTT.

The rearrangement uses TRBV18 and TRBJ2-5; tentative D call: TRBD2 (5 bases). Germline lookup yields CDR1 KGHSH and CDR2 LQKENI. The V and J ends lost 3 bases and 4 bases respectively, with 9 bases between them. This CDR3 contains 13 residues. This chain's CDR3 is CASSPQRRETQYF. CDR3 in DNA: TGTGCCAGCTCACCTCAGCGGAGAGAGACCCAGTACTTC.

The chain joins TRBV5-4 to TRBJ2-5; the match to TRBD1 covers 7 bases. This CDR3 comprises 14 residues. The V gene end was trimmed by 4 bases and the J gene end by 1 base; junction bases not matched to a gene: 4. Looked up from germline, CDR1 is SGHNT and CDR2 is YYREEE (reference sequence). CDR3 DNA: TGTGCCAGCAGCGCAGCAGGGGGCCAAGAGACCCAGTACTTC. This gives the protein CASSAAGGQETQYF.

This chain connects TRBV28 to TRBJ2-7, with D hard to call. Trimming pared 8 bases from V and 1 base from J, leaving 15 bases between. The CDR3 extends over 14 amino acids. Germline V lookup: CDR1 MDHEN, CDR2 SYDVKM. This CDR3 reads CASGSTESSYEQYF. The CDR3 DNA reads TGTGCCAGCGGATCAACCGAGAGTTCCTACGAGCAGTACTTC.

The rearrangement links TRBV5-6 to TRBJ1-1; TRBD1 is a possible D gene (6 bases). CDR1 is SGHDT and CDR2 is YYEEEE in the germline V gene. The V and J ends lost 3 bases and 4 bases respectively, with 19 bases between them. The CDR3 length is 16 residues. Here the CDR3 DNA reads TGTGCCAGCAGCTGGGGGCCCGGTCCCGACTTCACTGAAGCTTTCTTT. Amino acid sequence: CASSWGPGPDFTEAFF.

The gene calls are TRBV7-2 and TRBJ2-5; D is perhaps TRBD2 (5 bases). V was trimmed by 3 bases and J by 4 bases, leaving 12 bases between them. The CDR3 covers 14 residues. The germline gives CDR1 SGHTA, CDR2 FQGNSA. CDR3 residues: CASSFRRGRETQYF. In DNA, the CDR3 is TGTGCCAGCAGCTTCCGGAGAGGGAGAGAGACCCAGTACTTC.

The chain links TRBV5-1 to TRBJ1-3, with a tentative D call TRBD1 (6 bases). The CDR3 is 13 residues long. Per germline, CDR1 SGHRS and CDR2 YFSETQ. Trimming pared 5 bases from V and 8 bases from J, leaving 14 bases between. CDR3 amino acids: CASSPQGTDTIYF. The CDR3 nucleotides read TGCGCCAGCAGTCCACAGGGAACTGACACCATATATTTT. Using reference TRBV5-1 and TRBJ1-3 for the parts outside the CDR3, the full variable domain is KAGVTQTPRYLIKTRGQQVTLSCSPISGHRSVSWYQQTPGQGLQFLFEYFSETQRNKGNFPGRFSGRQFSNSRSEMNVSTLELGDSALYLCASSPQGTDTIYFGEGSWLTVV.

As concerns this clone: The sample carries other DNA sequences with the same CDR3. The chain recombines TRBV5-1 with TRBJ2-3; D gene uncertain. The CDR3 is made up of 16 amino acids. CDR1 SGHRS and CDR2 YFSETQ come from the germline V gene. Between the trimmed V and J ends, which lost 2 bases and 1 base, there was a span of 14 bases. In nucleotides, the CDR3 is TGCGCCAGCAGCTTCTCGTCGGCTAGGGGCACAGATACGCAGTATTTT. Translating it yields CASSFSSARGTDTQYF.